Listed here are 26 T cell receptor beta chains from one sample, sequenced in a study of blood T cell repertoires in COVID-19. The repertoire was sequenced with immunoSEQ multiplex PCR; TCRdb's copy has only in-frame clones and lacks some. The table records roughly 300,000 clones, over 75% of them present only once. Sequences were obtained from peripheral blood. The receptors derive from a human donor in a cohort sampled during active COVID-19.

The rearrangement links TRBV28 to TRBJ1-5; a possible D gene is TRBD1 (6 bases). The germline V gene encodes CDR1 MDHEN and CDR2 SYDVKM. This CDR3 contains 15 residues. Trimming removed 5 bases from V and 3 bases from J, with 14 bases in between. The CDR3 DNA sequence: TGTGCCAGCAGTCGTACCCAGGGGCCCAATCAGCCCCAGCATTTT. Encoded protein: CASSRTQGPNQPQHF.

The J gene is TRBJ2-7, the V gene TRBV9; the match to TRBD2 covers 9 bases. Germline V lookup: CDR1 SGDLS, CDR2 YYNGEE. CDR3 length: 16 amino acids. The J segment lost 4 bases and the V segment lost 3 bases, leaving 11 bases of the junction unmatched. CDR3 sequence: CASSAEPGLARYEQYF. In nucleotides, the CDR3 is TGTGCCAGCAGCGCAGAGCCGGGACTAGCAAGATACGAGCAGTACTTC.

This clone was counted between two and nine times. The chain couples TRBV18 to TRBJ1-3; D not resolved. Trimming took 3 bases from V and 3 from J, leaving 9 bases between them. CDR1 KGHSH and CDR2 LQKENI come from the germline V gene. The CDR3 length is 14 residues. Here the CDR3 DNA reads TGTGCCAGCTCACCGGCCCGACTTGGAAACACCATATATTTT. Translated: CASSPARLGNTIYF.

The gene calls are TRBV19 and TRBJ2-2; D not certain. Germline-derived CDR1 and CDR2 are LNHDA and SQIVND (reference sequence). The length of the CDR3 is 12 residues. The V end lost 5 bases, the J end lost 6 bases, and 7 bases lay between the germline ends. The CDR3 is CASSQAPGELFF. CDR3 DNA: TGTGCCAGTAGTCAAGCCCCCGGGGAGCTGTTTTTT. Complete variable domain (other parts from reference TRBV19 and TRBJ2-2): DGGITQSPKYLFRKEGQNVTLSCEQNLNHDAMYWYRQDPGQGLRLIYYSQIVNDFQKGDIAEGYSVSREKKESFPLTVTSAQKNPTAFYLCASSQAPGELFFGEGSRLTVL.

The chain uses TRBV12-3 or TRBV12-4 and TRBJ1-2; tentative D call: TRBD1 (5 bases). The CDR3 has 13 amino acids. The V end lost 4 bases, the J end lost 4 bases, and 10 bases lay between the germline ends. In DNA form, the CDR3 reads TGTGCCAGCAGTTCCGACAGATCCTATGGCTACACCTTC. Its protein product is CASSSDRSYGYTF.

The CDR3 DNA follows: TGTGCCAGCAGTCCAAGTGTCACCTACGGCACTGAAGCTTTCTTT. This translates into CASSPSVTYGTEAFF. This chain uses TRBV3-1 (or the pseudogene TRBV3-2) with TRBJ1-1; D call uncertain. Trimming took 6 bases from V and 4 from J, leaving 18 bases between them. In germline, CDR1 is LGHDT, CDR2 YNNKEL (reference sequence). This CDR3 region has 15 residues.

This clone was picked up a small number of times. This sequence joins TRBV19 and TRBJ1-1; the match to TRBD1 covers 7 bases. V trimming: 5 bases; J trimming: 7 bases; junction bases outside the gene matches: 7. Germline V CDR1 and CDR2: LNHDA, SQIVND (reference sequence). This CDR3 has 13 amino acids. The DNA for the CDR3 is TGTGCCAGTAGTGCCGAGGGGGCAGGTGAAGCTTTCTTT. This codes for CASSAEGAGEAFF.

V is TRBV5-1 and J is TRBJ2-7; a weak D match, TRBD2 (7 bases). This CDR3 comprises 16 residues. Trimming took off 4 bases at V and 2 bases at J, with 19 bases between the two ends. Germline V lookup: CDR1 SGHRS, CDR2 YFSETQ. Here the CDR3 reads CASSPGGTGGPYEQYF. The CDR3, as DNA: TGCGCCAGCAGCCCAGGAGGGACGGGGGGCCCCTACGAGCAGTACTTC.

The rearrangement links TRBV6-5 to TRBJ1-4, with D possibly matching TRBD1 (6 bases). This CDR3 comprises 14 residues. V was clipped by 5 bases and J by 6 bases, with 13 bases between them. CDR1 is MNHEY and CDR2 is SVGAGI in the germline V gene. The CDR3 protein is CASSLGTPDEKLFF. In DNA form, the CDR3 reads TGTGCCAGCAGTCTAGGGACACCGGATGAAAAACTGTTTTTT.

Concerning this clone: This sample includes further DNA sequences coding for the same CDR3. V gene TRBV6-5 combines with J gene TRBJ1-1, with no clear D. V lost 3 bases to trimming and J lost 2 bases, with 10 bases between them. The germline V gene has CDR1 MNHEY and CDR2 SVGAGI. The CDR3 contains 14 residues. The CDR3 sequence: CASSYNSLNTEAFF. The CDR3 DNA sequence: TGTGCCAGCAGTTATAACAGTTTAAACACTGAAGCTTTCTTT.

The V call is TRBV25-1, the J call TRBJ2-3; TRBD2 agrees at 14 bases. CDR1 is MGHDK, CDR2 SYGVNS, per germline. J was trimmed by 5 bases and V by 6 bases; bases with no gene match: 4. The CDR3 consists of 15 residues. CDR3 sequence reads: CASSPGTSGRDTQYF. In nucleotides, the CDR3 is TGTGCCAGCAGCCCCGGGACTAGCGGGAGAGATACGCAGTATTTT. Supplemented by reference TRBV25-1 and TRBJ2-3, the full variable domain reads EADIYQTPRYLVIGTGKKITLECSQTMGHDKMYWYQQDPGMELHLIHYSYGVNSTEKGDLSSESTVSRIRTEHFPLTLESARPSHTSQYLCASSPGTSGRDTQYFGPGTRLTVL.

The rearrangement uses TRBV5-1 and TRBJ2-5, with 7 bases that match TRBD2. J gave up 1 base and V 2 bases, and 5 bases lay outside the gene matches. This CDR3 contains 15 residues. Germline values: CDR1 SGHRS, CDR2 YFSETQ. The CDR3 bases are TGCGCCAGCAGCTTCCCCGGGACTACCCAAGAGACCCAGTACTTC. It yields the protein CASSFPGTTQETQYF.

This clone appeared a few times. The V and J genes are TRBV5-4 and TRBJ1-1; 9 bases align to TRBD1. Looked up from germline, CDR1 is SGHNT and CDR2 is YYREEE (reference sequence). This CDR3 has 14 residues. Trimming cost V 0 bases and J 10 bases; bases outside gene matches: 7. The CDR3 DNA reads TGTGCCAGCAGCTTGGCCGGGACAGGGTCTGGAGCTTTCTTT. This codes for CASSLAGTGSGAFF.

The CDR3 nucleotides are TGTGCCAGCTCACCAGCGGGGGGCTGGAGCAATCAGCCCCAGCATTTT. Translating gives CASSPAGGWSNQPQHF. The J gene is TRBJ1-5, the V gene TRBV18; TRBD1 might be the D (6 bases). The germline gives CDR1 KGHSH, CDR2 LQKENI. The V gene lost 2 bases and the J gene lost 1 base, with 12 bases spanning the gap. The CDR3 spans 16 residues.

The V gene is TRBV19, the J gene TRBJ1-1; 8 bases agree with TRBD1. Germline lookup yields CDR1 LNHDA and CDR2 SQIVND (reference sequence). The CDR3 sequence is 15 residues long. After removal of 5 bases from V and 0 bases from J, the junction contained 5 bases not matched to a gene. The CDR3 sequence: CASSPKTGVNTEAFF. The CDR3 DNA reads as TGTGCCAGTAGTCCAAAGACAGGGGTGAACACTGAAGCTTTCTTT.

This rearrangement joins TRBV9 to TRBJ2-7; 11 bases match TRBD1. The V segment lost 3 bases and the J segment 7 bases; nucleotides outside the gene matches: 6. CDR1 is SGDLS, CDR2 YYNGEE, per germline. The CDR3 runs 14 residues. CDR3 loop: CASSEGQGAQEQYF. The CDR3, as DNA: TGTGCCAGCAGCGAAGGACAGGGGGCGCAAGAGCAGTACTTC.

This clone was counted a few times. The chain is built from TRBV11-2 and TRBJ2-7; 8 bases map to TRBD2. The length of the CDR3 is 16 residues. CDR1 SGHAT and CDR2 FQNNGV come from the germline V gene. V gave up 5 bases and J gave up 4 bases; unmatched junction bases: 13. CDR3 protein: CASSRDPSGSGYEQYF. The CDR3 DNA follows: TGTGCCAGCAGCCGAGACCCGAGCGGGAGCGGGTACGAGCAGTACTTC.

The V gene is TRBV2, the J gene TRBJ2-2; D perhaps matches TRBD2 (6 bases). Germline-derived CDR1 and CDR2 are SNHLY and FYNNEI. Trimming took off 7 bases at V and 0 bases at J, with 12 bases between the two ends. CDR3 length: 15 amino acids. In nucleotides, the CDR3 is TGTGCCAGCACCGAGTGGGAGGCGAACACCGGGGAGCTGTTTTTT. Translation: CASTEWEANTGELFF. The variable domain in full, with the rest retrieved from reference TRBV2 and TRBJ2-2, is EPEVTQTPSHQVTQMGQEVILRCVPISNHLYFYWYRQILGQKVEFLVSFYNNEISEKSEIFDDQFSVERPDGSNFTLKIRSTKLEDSAMYFCASTEWEANTGELFFGEGSRLTVL.

This clone was counted once. The chain joins TRBV2 to TRBJ2-7, with 8 nucleotides matching TRBD2. Germline CDR1 is SNHLY and CDR2 is FYNNEI. CDR3 length equals 13 residues. V trimming: 8 bases; J trimming: 3 bases; junction bases outside the gene matches: 6. The CDR3: CASSGGRYYEQYF. As DNA, the CDR3 is TGTGCCAGCTCGGGCGGGAGGTACTACGAGCAGTACTTC.

CDR3 nucleotide sequence: TGTGCCAGCAGTCGGACAGGGAAATTCGGGGAGACCCAGTACTTC. This encodes CASSRTGKFGETQYF. This chain uses TRBV6-4 with TRBJ2-5, with 8 bases fitting TRBD1. Germline CDR1 is MRHNA and CDR2 is SNTAGT. The CDR3 is made up of 15 amino acids. Trimming took 5 bases from V and 5 from J; bases not matched to a gene: 10.

The gene calls are TRBV30 and TRBJ2-1; 8 bases fit TRBD2. The CDR3 has 11 residues. CDR1 and CDR2 from the germline V gene are GTSNPN and SVGIG (reference sequence). The J segment lost 16 bases and the V segment lost 8 bases, leaving 13 bases of the junction unmatched. This CDR3 reads CAHRTSSANFF. CDR3 DNA: TGTGCCCATAGGACTAGCAGCGCGAATTTCTTC.

This clone was seen a few times. The chain uses TRBV7-9 and TRBJ2-7; perhaps TRBD1 as D (6 bases). Germline lookup yields CDR1 SEHNR and CDR2 FQNEAQ (reference sequence). This CDR3 is built from 13 residues. Trimming shortened V by 4 bases and J by 4 bases, and 11 bases separated the two germline ends. The CDR3 is CASSSKQGYEQYF. The CDR3 DNA reads TGTGCCAGCAGCTCAAAACAGGGTTACGAGCAGTACTTC.

The chain has TRBV19 and TRBJ2-7; tentative D call: TRBD2 (5 bases). The V gene's germline CDR1 is LNHDA and CDR2 SQIVND (reference sequence). Between the trimmed V and J ends, which lost 8 bases and 2 bases, there was a span of 19 bases. The CDR3 contains 15 residues. The CDR3 loop reads CASARRTRGTYEQYF. In DNA form, the CDR3 reads TGTGCCAGTGCCAGACGGACTCGGGGAACCTACGAGCAGTACTTC.

This rearrangement joins TRBV2 to TRBJ1-1; TRBD1 might be the D (5 bases). Germline V gene data show CDR1 as SNHLY and CDR2 as FYNNEI. This CDR3 has 13 residues. Trimming stripped 6 bases from V and 11 bases from J, with 19 bases between. CDR3 sequence: CASRGDTGLWAFF. CDR3 DNA sequence: TGTGCCAGCAGAGGGGATACGGGCCTCTGGGCTTTCTTT.

DNA of the CDR3: TGTGCCAGCAGCGTAGGAGGCCAGGGGGATGATGGCTACACCTTC. This encodes CASSVGGQGDDGYTF. This chain joins TRBV9 and TRBJ1-2; TRBD1 matches 7 bases. The germline gives CDR1 SGDLS, CDR2 YYNGEE. The CDR3 loop spans 15 amino acids. V lost 0 bases and J lost 6; bases outside the gene matches: 8.

The chain joins TRBV5-6 to TRBJ2-1, with 7 positions matching TRBD2. This CDR3 comprises 16 residues. V shed 0 bases and J 7 bases; nucleotides not matched to a gene: 10. Germline V gene data show CDR1 as SGHDT and CDR2 as YYEEEE. The CDR3 region is CASSLAKGRAWNEQFF. In nucleotides, the CDR3 is TGTGCCAGCAGCTTGGCCAAGGGGAGGGCCTGGAATGAGCAGTTCTTC.